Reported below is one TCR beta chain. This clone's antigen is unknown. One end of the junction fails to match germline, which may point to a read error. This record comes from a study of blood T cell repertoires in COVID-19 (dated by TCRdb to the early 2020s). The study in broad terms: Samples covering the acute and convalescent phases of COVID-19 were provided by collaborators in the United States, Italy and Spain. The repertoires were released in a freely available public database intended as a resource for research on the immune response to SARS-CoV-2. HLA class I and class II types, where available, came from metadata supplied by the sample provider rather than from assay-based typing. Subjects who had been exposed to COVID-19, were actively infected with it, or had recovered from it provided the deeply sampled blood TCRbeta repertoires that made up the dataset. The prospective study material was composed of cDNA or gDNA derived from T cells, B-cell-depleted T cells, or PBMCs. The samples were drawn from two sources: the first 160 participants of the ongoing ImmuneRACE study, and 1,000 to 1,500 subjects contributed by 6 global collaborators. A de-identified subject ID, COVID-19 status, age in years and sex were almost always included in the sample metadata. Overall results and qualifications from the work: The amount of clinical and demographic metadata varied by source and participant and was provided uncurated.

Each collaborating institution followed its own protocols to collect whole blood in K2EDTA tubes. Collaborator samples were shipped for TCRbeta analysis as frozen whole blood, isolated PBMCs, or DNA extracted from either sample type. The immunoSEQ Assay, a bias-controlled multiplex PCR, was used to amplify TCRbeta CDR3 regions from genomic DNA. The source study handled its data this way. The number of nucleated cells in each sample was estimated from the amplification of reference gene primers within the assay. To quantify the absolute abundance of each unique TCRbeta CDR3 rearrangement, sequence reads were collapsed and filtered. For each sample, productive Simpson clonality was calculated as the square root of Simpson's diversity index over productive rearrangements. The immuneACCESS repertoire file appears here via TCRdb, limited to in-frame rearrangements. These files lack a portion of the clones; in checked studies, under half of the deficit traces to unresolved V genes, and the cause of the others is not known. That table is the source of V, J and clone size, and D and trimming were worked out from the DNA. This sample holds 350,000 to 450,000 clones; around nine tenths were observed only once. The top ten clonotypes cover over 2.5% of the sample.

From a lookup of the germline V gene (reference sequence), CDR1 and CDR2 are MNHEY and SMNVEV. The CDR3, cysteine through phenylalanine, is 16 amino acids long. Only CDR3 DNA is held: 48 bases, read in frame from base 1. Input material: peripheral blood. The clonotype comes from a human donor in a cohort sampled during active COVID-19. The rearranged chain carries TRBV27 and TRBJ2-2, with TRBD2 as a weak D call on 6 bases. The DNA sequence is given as TGTGCCAGCAGTCTATCCCAGGGCGGGACCACCGGGGAGCTGTTTTTT. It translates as CASSLSQGGTTGELFF.